A selection of T cell receptor delta chains follows, all from one sample in a study of gamma-delta T cells after stem cell transplantation. TCRdb reprocessed the RT-PCR reads using CATT. The sample has roughly 2,400 delta-chain clones; roughly a fifth are singletons. What was sequenced was gamma-delta T cells. All receptors derive from a human donor. It is not recorded whose cells these are; they may come from a transplant donor. Each CDR3 is given with its conserved first and last residue. The D gene is left open where the match is weak. Clone size, where shown, is once, few, many, or a class for clones that have expanded.

d_call	v_call	clone_size	j_call	cdr3_nt	cdr3_aa
TRDD3	TRDV1	NA	TRDJ1	TGTGCTCTTGGGGAACTGGGGCCGCGACCATTCCTACAACTACTGGGGGATAAGGACACCGATAAACTCATCTTT	CALGELGPRPFLQLLGDKDTDKLIF
NA	TRDV1	NA	TRDJ1	TGTGCTCTTGGGGAACTAAGAAGGTCGGCCGATAAACTCATCTTT	CALGELRRSADKLIF
TRDD3	TRDV1	few	TRDJ1	TGTGCTCTTGGGGACCCTCTTTTCCTAAGATGGGGGATACGCACCGATAAACTCATCTTT	CALGDPLFLRWGIRTDKLIF
NA	TRDV2	NA	TRDJ1	TGTGCCTGTGACACCGTTAGGGTCCCGAAGGGGGACGCGTACACCGATAAACTCATCTTT	CACDTVRVPKGDAYTDKLIF
NA	TRDV2	NA	TRDJ1	TGTGCCTGTGACACCTACTTTGGCGATAAACTCATTTTT	CACDTYFGDKLIF
NA	TRDV1	few	TRDJ1	TGTGCTCTTGGACTTCTCCTACCGCCATTCCTAGCCTGGGGACAAAGACCCGATAAACTCATCTTT	CALGLLLPPFLAWGQRPDKLIF
TRDD3	TRDV1	NA	TRDJ2	TGTGCTCTTGGGGAACGGGTGGGTCTTTCCCAGTTTCTCCTACTGGGGGATACGAAGGAGCCCTCCTTGACCGCACAACTCTTCTTT	CALGERVGLSQFLLLGDTKEPSLTAQLFF
TRDD3	TRDV1	NA	TRDJ1	TGTGCTCTTGGGGACCTCATACTTTCCTACTACACTGGGGGATACGGATCACCCGATAAACTCATCTTT	CALGDLILSYYTGGYGSPDKLIF
TRDD3	TRDV2	medium-sized	TRDJ1	TGTGCCTGTGACACCCCGAGCGCCCTTACTGGGGGATACTCCCCGTACACCGATAAACTCATCTTT	CACDTPSALTGGYSPYTDKLIF
TRDD2	TRDV1	medium-sized	TRDJ1	TGTGCTCTTGGGGACGCCTTCCTACGGTTTGAGGGGGACACCGATAAACTCATCTTT	CALGDAFLRFEGDTDKLIF
TRDD3	TRDV1	NA	TRDJ1	TGTGCTCTTGGGGGCGAATGGTACTGGGGGACACCGGACACCGATAAACTCATCTTT	CALGGEWYWGTPDTDKLIF
NA	TRDV3	medium-sized	TRDJ1	TGTGCCTCCCAAGTAGGACAGGTGATATTGTACACCGATAAACTCATCTTT	CASQVGQVILYTDKLIF
TRDD3	TRDV1	few	TRDJ1	TGTGCTCTTGGGGCTGGGCCCATAGTTCTTTACTGGGGGACCTCCGATAAACTCATCTTT	CALGAGPIVLYWGTSDKLIF
TRDD3	TRDV1	once	TRDJ1	TGTGCTCTTGGGGACGCGAAAAACTTCCCTTCCTTATACTGGGGGATACCAACGTACACCGATAAACTCATCTTT	CALGDAKNFPSLYWGIPTYTDKLIF
TRDD3	TRDV1	few	TRDJ1	TGTGCTCTTGGGGAACTAGAGGAAAATATTCTTACTGGGGGACCGACCGATAAACTCATCTTT	CALGELEENILTGGPTDKLIF
TRDD3	TRDV1	NA	TRDJ1	TGTGCTCTTGGGGTCCCTTTCCTCCTATGGAGACTGGGGGATAGTAATCCCGATAAACTCATCTTT	CALGVPFLLWRLGDSNPDKLIF
TRDD3	TRDV1	few	TRDJ1	TGTGCTCTTGGGGAACCCTATGTATCCCCATTCTTGCCCTGGGGGATACGATTCACCGATAAACTCATCTTT	CALGEPYVSPFLPWGIRFTDKLIF
NA	TRDV2	NA	TRDJ3	TGTGCCTGTGACCCAACTGGGACCACCTCCTGGGACACCCGACAGATGTTTTTC	CACDPTGTTSWDTRQMFF
NA	TRDV1	NA	TRDJ1	TGTGCTCTTGGGCCCGGAGTTAGGTGGTCCGCCGATAAACTCATCTTT	CALGPGVRWSADKLIF
TRDD3	TRDV1	few	TRDJ1	TGTGCTCTTGGGGAACTAGAGGAGCTGCCTCGGGTTTTTACTGGGGGAGACACCGATAAACTCATCTTT	CALGELEELPRVFTGGDTDKLIF
NA	TRDV2	NA	TRDJ1	TGTGCCTGTGACTCCCCATCAACCGATAAACTCATCTTT	CACDSPSTDKLIF
TRDD3	TRDV1	few	TRDJ1	TGTGCTCTTGGGGTCTTTCTCCTTCCTTTTGGGGGATACGTAAGGTTAGTTGATAAACTCATCTTT	CALGVFLLPFGGYVRLVDKLIF
TRDD3	TRDV1	NA	TRDJ1	TGTGCTCTTGGGGAGCCGATTTTCCTTGTCTTCGAGAAAGTCCTACCCTTTACTGGGGGATACGTAGGCGATAAACTCATCTTT	CALGEPIFLVFEKVLPFTGGYVGDKLIF
TRDD3	TRDV2	medium-sized	TRDJ1	TGTGCCTGTGACACGAGGAGTCTGTACTGGGGGAGCCCCCCATATGGGCTCATCTTT	CACDTRSLYWGSPPYGLIF